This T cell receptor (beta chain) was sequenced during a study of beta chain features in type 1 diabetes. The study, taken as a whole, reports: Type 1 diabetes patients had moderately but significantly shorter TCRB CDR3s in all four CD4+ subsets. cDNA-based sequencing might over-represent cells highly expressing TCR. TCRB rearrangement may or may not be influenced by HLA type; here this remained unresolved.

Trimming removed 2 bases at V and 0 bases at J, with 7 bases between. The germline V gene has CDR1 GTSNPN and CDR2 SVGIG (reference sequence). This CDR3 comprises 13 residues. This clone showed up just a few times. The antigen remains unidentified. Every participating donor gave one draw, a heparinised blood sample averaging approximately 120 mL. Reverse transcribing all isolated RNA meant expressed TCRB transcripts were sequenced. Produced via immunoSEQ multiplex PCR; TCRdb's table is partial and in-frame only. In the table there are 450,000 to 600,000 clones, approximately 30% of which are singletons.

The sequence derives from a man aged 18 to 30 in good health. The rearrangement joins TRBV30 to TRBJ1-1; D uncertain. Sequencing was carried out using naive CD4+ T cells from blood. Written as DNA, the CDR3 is TGTGCCTGGAGTCGCGGCATGAACACTGAAGCTTTCTTT. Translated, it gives CAWSRGMNTEAFF. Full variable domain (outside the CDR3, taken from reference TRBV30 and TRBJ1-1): SQTIHQWPATLVQPVGSPLSLECTVEGTSNPNLYWYRQAAGRGLQLLFYSVGIGQISSEVPQNLSASRPQDRQFILSSKKLLLSDSGFYLCAWSRGMNTEAFFGQGTRLTVV.